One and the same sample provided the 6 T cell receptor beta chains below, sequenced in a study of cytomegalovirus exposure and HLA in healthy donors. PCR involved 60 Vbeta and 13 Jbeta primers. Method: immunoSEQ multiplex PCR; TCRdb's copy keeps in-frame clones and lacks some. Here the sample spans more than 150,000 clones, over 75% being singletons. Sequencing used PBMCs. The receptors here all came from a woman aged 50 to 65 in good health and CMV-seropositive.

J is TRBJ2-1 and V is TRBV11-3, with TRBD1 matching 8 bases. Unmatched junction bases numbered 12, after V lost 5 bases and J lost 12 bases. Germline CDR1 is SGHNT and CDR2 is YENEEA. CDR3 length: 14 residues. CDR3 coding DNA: TGTGCCAGCAGCCCCGGGACAGGCGGCCTTTTGCAGTTCTTC. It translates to CASSPGTGGLLQFF.

CDR3 nucleotide sequence: TGTGCCAGCAGCTGGGGAGGTATGAACACTGAAGCTTTCTTT. It specifies CASSWGGMNTEAFF. V gene TRBV5-4 combines with J gene TRBJ1-1; D uncertain. CDR1 is SGHNT and CDR2 is YYREEE in the germline V gene (reference sequence). Trimming pared 3 bases from V and 0 bases from J, leaving 9 bases between. This CDR3 region has 14 residues.

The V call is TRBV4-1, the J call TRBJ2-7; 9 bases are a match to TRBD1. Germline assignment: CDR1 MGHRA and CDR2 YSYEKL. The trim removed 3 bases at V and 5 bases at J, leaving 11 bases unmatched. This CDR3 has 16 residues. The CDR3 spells CASSHKTGQGFHEQYF. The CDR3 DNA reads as TGCGCCAGCAGCCATAAGACGGGACAGGGATTCCACGAGCAGTACTTC.

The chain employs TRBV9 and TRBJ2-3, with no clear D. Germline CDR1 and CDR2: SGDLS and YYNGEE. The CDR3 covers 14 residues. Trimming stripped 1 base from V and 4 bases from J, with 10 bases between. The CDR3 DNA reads TGTGCCAGCAGCGTACGTGTTGGGCCAGATACGCAGTATTTT. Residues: CASSVRVGPDTQYF.

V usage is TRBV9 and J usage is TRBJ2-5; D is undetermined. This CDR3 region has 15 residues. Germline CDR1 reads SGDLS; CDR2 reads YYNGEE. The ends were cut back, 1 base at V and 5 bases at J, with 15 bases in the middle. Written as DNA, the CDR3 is TGTGCCAGCAGCGTACAAGACTTTGTGAGTGAGACCCAGTACTTC. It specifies CASSVQDFVSETQYF. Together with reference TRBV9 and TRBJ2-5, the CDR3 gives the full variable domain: DSGVTQTPKHLITATGQRVTLRCSPRSGDLSVYWYQQSLDQGLQFLIQYYNGEERAKGNILERFSAQQFPDLHSELNLSSLELGDSALYFCASSVQDFVSETQYFGPGTRLLVL.

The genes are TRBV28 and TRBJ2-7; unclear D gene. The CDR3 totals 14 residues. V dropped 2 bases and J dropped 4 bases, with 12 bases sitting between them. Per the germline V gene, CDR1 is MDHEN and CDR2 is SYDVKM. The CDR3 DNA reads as TGTGCCAGCAGTTTAGGTCAGATGATTTACGAGCAGTACTTC. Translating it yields CASSLGQMIYEQYF.